One sample yielded the 29 T cell receptor beta chains listed below, sequenced in a study of T cell repertoires in aging, cancer and after chemotherapy. Amplification of TCR beta used genomic DNA extracted from peripheral blood. Rearranged V-D-J TRB sequences were amplified with a mixed TRB-A/B primer pool. TCRdb fed the multiplex PCR reads into MiXCR, producing one record per CDR3 protein. The sample lists 1,200 to 1,500 distinct CDR3 sequences, 46% occurring once. Input material: blood. Every receptor here comes from a human donor with a blood cancer.

This clonotype is deemed large. V usage is TRBV12-3 or TRBV12-4 and J usage is TRBJ2-1, with 14 bases that match TRBD2. The ends lost 3 bases at V and 3 bases at J; junction bases unmatched: 1. The CDR3 sequence is 16 residues long. CDR3 region: CASSLGLAGVYNEQFF. Here the CDR3 DNA reads TGTGCCAGCAGTTTGGGACTAGCGGGAGTCTACAATGAGCAGTTCTTC.

The chain couples TRBV6-2 or TRBV6-3 to TRBJ2-7, with D possibly being TRBD1 or TRBD2 (5 bases each). The CDR3 is 14 residues long. Germline V gene sequence: CDR1 MNHEY, CDR2 SVGEGT. Trimming took off 4 bases at V and 8 bases at J, with 18 bases between the two ends. In nucleotides, the CDR3 is TGTGCCAGCAGTTCAGGGACGCCCTTGGACAAGCAGTACTTC. Amino acid sequence: CASSSGTPLDKQYF.

By frequency in the sample, this clonotype is large (0.1 to 1%). The CDR3 DNA reads as TGTGCCACCAGTGATTGGGGCGGGAGTAACAATGAGCAGTTCTTC. It yields the protein CATSDWGGSNNEQFF. The chain carries TRBV24-1 and TRBJ2-1; 7 nucleotides match TRBD2. The germline V gene has CDR1 KGHDR and CDR2 SFDVKD. The CDR3 totals 15 residues. V gave up 2 bases and J gave up 5 bases; unmatched junction bases: 5.

The rearrangement links TRBV5-6 to TRBJ1-4; D uncertain. Germline V CDR1 and CDR2: SGHDT, YYEEEE. Between the trimmed V and J ends, which lost 4 bases and 3 bases, there was a span of 13 bases. The CDR3 runs 15 residues. CDR3 DNA sequence: TGTGCCAGCAGCCGAATACTGCGAGCTAATGAAAAACTGTTTTTT. Translation gives CASSRILRANEKLFF.

By sample share, this clonotype is medium-sized (0.01 to 0.1%). The chain uses TRBV20-1 and TRBJ2-1, with 7 positions matching TRBD1. V dropped 6 bases and J dropped 6; count of bases not matched to a gene: 11. CDR1 is DFQATT and CDR2 is SNEGSKA in the germline V gene (reference sequence). This CDR3 is built from 14 residues. The CDR3 nucleotides are TGCAGTGCGCCCCGGGACAGCCAAATCAATGAGCAGTTCTTC. It is translated as CSAPRDSQINEQFF.

The rearrangement links TRBV13 to TRBJ2-5; 12 bases fit TRBD1. The CDR3 is 19 residues long. Trimming removed 3 bases from V and 5 bases from J; junction bases left unmatched: 16. The germline CDR1 and CDR2 sequences are PRHDT and FYEKMQ (reference sequence). The CDR3 nucleotides are TGTGCCAGCAGCTTCCCACGATGGGACAGGGGGCGCGAGGGGGAGACCCAGTACTTC. Translating gives CASSFPRWDRGREGETQYF.

In nucleotides, the CDR3 is TGCGCCAGCAGCTTGGTGGGGGGCCGGAACACCGGGGAGCTGTTTTTT. This codes for CASSLVGGRNTGELFF. The rearrangement links TRBV5-1 to TRBJ2-2, with D perhaps assigned TRBD1 or TRBD2 (6 bases each). The CDR3 spans 16 residues. The V gene's germline CDR1 is SGHRS and CDR2 YFSETQ. V was shortened by 0 bases and J by 1 base, with 10 bases between the two germline ends.

This rearrangement joins TRBV11-2 to TRBJ1-4, with D hard to call. The CDR3 spans 13 residues. The germline V gene has CDR1 SGHAT and CDR2 FQNNGV. The V gene lost 3 bases and the J gene lost 7 bases, with 9 bases spanning the gap. In DNA, the CDR3 is TGTGCCAGCAGCTTCTCGATGGGTGAAAAACTGTTTTTT. This codes for CASSFSMGEKLFF.

The chain carries TRBV6-1 and TRBJ1-2, with 8 bases identical to TRBD1. The CDR3 covers 14 residues. Trimming at V came to 3 bases and at J to 8 bases, leaving 8 bases not matched to a gene. Germline V gene sequence: CDR1 MNHNS, CDR2 SASEGT. The CDR3 DNA follows: TGTGCCAGCAGTGACAGGGGGCGCGGAGGGGGCTACACCTTC. Its translation is CASSDRGRGGGYTF.

CDR3 region: CATSDRGQPQHF. DNA of the CDR3: TGTGCCACCAGTGATCGAGGACAGCCCCAGCATTTT. This rearrangement joins TRBV24-1 to TRBJ1-5; D unresolved. Deletions cut 3 bases from V and 7 bases from J, with 6 bases between. This CDR3 comprises 12 residues. Germline V gene sequence: CDR1 KGHDR, CDR2 SFDVKD.

This clonotype is labeled as large (0.1 to 1%). The J gene is TRBJ2-3, the V gene TRBV7-6; D is perhaps TRBD1 (6 bases). The length of the CDR3 is 12 residues. From germline, CDR1 is SGHVS and CDR2 FNYEAQ. V dropped 8 bases and J dropped 6 bases, with 12 bases sitting between them. Here the CDR3 DNA reads TGTGCCAGCTTCGGACAGTCCGATACGCAGTATTTT. Translating gives CASFGQSDTQYF.

Comments on this clonotype: This sequence may be a read error, since a much larger clone differs from it by one base. The chain uses TRBV20-1 and TRBJ1-2; 10 nucleotides match TRBD1. This CDR3 has 14 residues. Germline V CDR1 and CDR2: DFQATT, SNEGSKA (reference sequence). Trimming removed 7 bases from V and 6 bases from J; junction bases left unmatched: 11. Written as DNA, the CDR3 is TGCAGTGTTAGGAGACCCGGGACAGGGGATGGCTACACCTTC. This gives the protein CSVRRPGTGDGYTF.

This clonotype rates as large (0.1 to 1%). The rearrangement links TRBV6-5 to TRBJ2-1, with a tentative D call TRBD1 (5 bases). The CDR3 has 14 amino acids. V gave up 6 bases and J gave up 7 bases, with 16 bases separating them. Germline-derived CDR1 and CDR2 are MNHEY and SVGAGI. The CDR3 region is CASSPRAGRNEQFF. Written as DNA, the CDR3 is TGTGCCAGCAGCCCCCGGGCAGGGCGGAATGAGCAGTTCTTC.

The table lists this clonotype with a count of one. This sequence joins TRBV19 and TRBJ1-4, with TRBD1 matching 9 bases. The CDR3 has 16 residues. V lost 6 bases and J lost 8; bases outside the gene matches: 13. Germline CDR1 and CDR2: LNHDA and SQIVND (reference sequence). The CDR3 DNA reads TGTGCCAGTAGCCCCTCGCCGGGACAGGGTGGCGAAAAACTGTTTTTT. Amino acid sequence: CASSPSPGQGGEKLFF.

By share, this clonotype ranks as medium-sized (0.01 to 0.1%). The chain joins TRBV6-2 or TRBV6-3 to TRBJ1-5; D remains unclear. The CDR3 extends over 14 amino acids. CDR1 is MNHEY and CDR2 is SVGEGT in the germline V gene. V lost 6 bases and J 0 bases, leaving 9 bases between the germline ends. The CDR3 bases are TGTGCCAGCAGGGGGATTAATAGCAATCAGCCCCAGCATTTT. Amino acid sequence: CASRGINSNQPQHF.

This clonotype was detected a few times. This chain joins TRBV12-3 or TRBV12-4 and TRBJ2-1; 14 bases map to TRBD2. With 6 bases clipped from V and 7 bases from J, the junction kept 5 bases outside the gene matches. This CDR3 region has 15 residues. The DNA of the CDR3 is TGTGCCAGCAGCAGTAGACTAGCGGGAGGGAATGAGCAGTTCTTC. Translating gives CASSSRLAGGNEQFF.

With regard to this clonotype: A much larger clone is a single base away; this may be a read error. CDR3 in amino acids: CASSTETWTYEQYF. The CDR3 DNA follows: TGTGCCAGCAGCACAGAGACATGGACCTACGAGCAGTACTTC. The chain carries TRBV7-6 and TRBJ2-7; D unclear. V was trimmed by 5 bases and J by 2 bases, leaving 13 bases between them. The CDR3 length is 14 residues. Per the germline V gene, CDR1 is SGHVS and CDR2 is FNYEAQ.

The chain combines TRBV5-1 with TRBJ1-5; D is perhaps TRBD1 (5 bases). Germline CDR1 SGHRS, CDR2 YFSETQ. The CDR3 extends over 13 amino acids. The V and J ends lost 0 bases and 9 bases respectively, with 10 bases between them. For the CDR3, the DNA is TGCGCCAGCAGCTTGGAAGGGGACCGGCCCCAGCATTTT. It specifies CASSLEGDRPQHF.

By proportion, this clonotype is medium-sized. This chain uses TRBV7-9 with TRBJ2-3; D remains unclear. V shed 4 bases and J shed 5 bases, with 7 bases lying between them. The CDR3 spans 12 residues. Per germline, CDR1 SEHNR and CDR2 FQNEAQ (reference sequence). The CDR3: CASSWTGDTQYF. DNA of the CDR3: TGTGCCAGCAGCTGGACCGGAGATACGCAGTATTTT.

This clonotype was seen a single time. The chain links TRBV19 to TRBJ2-1, with D perhaps TRBD1 or TRBD2 (5 bases each). The ends were cut back, 11 bases at V and 1 base at J, with 18 bases in the middle. The germline V gene encodes CDR1 LNHDA and CDR2 SQIVND (reference sequence). The CDR3 spans 15 residues. Written as DNA, the CDR3 is TGTGCCTCTAATGCCGGGGCTGATTCCTACAATGAGCAGTTCTTC. Its protein product is CASNAGADSYNEQFF.

This clonotype is medium-sized in the sample. This rearrangement joins TRBV5-4 to TRBJ2-7, with TRBD2 matching over 12 bases. This CDR3 has 16 amino acids. Trimming took 3 bases from V and 0 from J; bases not matched to a gene: 4. The germline V gene has CDR1 SGHNT and CDR2 YYREEE (reference sequence). Here the CDR3 DNA reads TGTGCCAGCAGCTACACGACTAGCGGGAGCTCCTACGAGCAGTACTTC. This sequence encodes CASSYTTSGSSYEQYF.

J is TRBJ2-3 and V is TRBV30, with D perhaps TRBD2 (6 bases). Trimming took off 0 bases at V and 4 bases at J, with 17 bases between the two ends. The CDR3 runs to 16 residues. Germline V gene lookup returns CDR1 GTSNPN and CDR2 SVGIG (reference sequence). CDR3 bases: TGTGCCTGGAGTGTACTCTCAGGAGGGGACTCAGATACGCAGTATTTT. Its translation is CAWSVLSGGDSDTQYF.

Within the sample, this clonotype is large. This chain links TRBV6-5 with TRBJ1-5; TRBD1 might be the D (5 bases). Trimming removed 8 bases from V and 0 bases from J, with 14 bases in between. This CDR3 is 15 amino acids long. Looked up from germline, CDR1 is MNHEY and CDR2 is SVGAGI. CDR3 sequence reads: CASGRNRNSNQPQHF. Here the CDR3 DNA reads TGTGCCAGCGGGCGAAACAGGAATAGCAATCAGCCCCAGCATTTT.

The chain employs TRBV20-1 and TRBJ1-4; D not certain. Looked up from germline, CDR1 is DFQATT and CDR2 is SNEGSKA (reference sequence). The CDR3 loop spans 12 amino acids. The V and J ends lost 7 bases and 6 bases respectively, with 12 bases between them. CDR3 sequence reads: CSGRDTDEKLFF. Here the CDR3 DNA reads TGCAGTGGAAGAGACACGGATGAAAAACTGTTTTTT.

This clonotype is labeled as medium-sized. CDR3 sequence reads: CSALQGYEQFF. The DNA of the CDR3 is TGCAGTGCTCTACAGGGCTATGAGCAGTTCTTC. The chain recombines TRBV20-1 with TRBJ2-1; TRBD1 might be the D (6 bases). The CDR3 extends over 11 amino acids. Germline V gene data show CDR1 as DFQATT and CDR2 as SNEGSKA (reference sequence). V was shortened by 5 bases and J by 8 bases, with 10 bases between the two germline ends.

The chain recombines TRBV29-1 with TRBJ2-5, with 9 positions matching TRBD2. CDR1 is SQVTM, CDR2 ANQGSEA, per germline. The CDR3 is 15 amino acids. After removal of 1 base from V and 4 bases from J, the junction contained 7 bases not matched to a gene. CDR3 amino acids: CSVEVISGSGETQYF. As DNA, the CDR3 is TGCAGCGTTGAAGTGATTAGCGGGAGTGGAGAGACCCAGTACTTC. The variable domain in full, completed from reference TRBV29-1 and TRBJ2-5, reads SAVISQKPSRDICQRGTSLTIQCQVDSQVTMMFWYRQQPGQSLTLIATANQGSEATYESGFVIDKFPISRPNLTFSTLTVSNMSPEDSSIYLCSVEVISGSGETQYFGPGTRLLVL.

The chain is built from TRBV11-1 and TRBJ2-7, with 9 bases matching TRBD1. CDR1 and CDR2 (germline): SGHAT, FQDESV (reference sequence). CDR3 length equals 15 residues. Trimming cost V 3 bases and J 4 bases; bases outside gene matches: 7. The CDR3 loop reads CASSFRQGVVYEQYF. The CDR3 DNA reads TGTGCCAGCAGCTTCAGACAGGGGGTCGTATACGAGCAGTACTTC.

This chain joins TRBV24-1 and TRBJ2-6, with TRBD1 matching 11 bases. The CDR3 runs to 20 residues. V shed 4 bases and J 2 bases; nucleotides not matched to a gene: 12. The germline V gene encodes CDR1 KGHDR and CDR2 SFDVKD. In nucleotides, the CDR3 is TGTGCCACCAGTGACCCCCCTGGCCGGACAGGGGGCGCTGGGGCCAACGTCCTGACTTTC. This gives the protein CATSDPPGRTGGAGANVLTF.

By share, this clonotype counts as large. The CDR3 region is CASGRVGLEDTQYF. CDR3 nucleotide sequence: TGTGCCAGCGGGCGGGTTGGTTTGGAAGATACGCAGTATTTT. The chain recombines TRBV7-6 with TRBJ2-3; possibly TRBD2 for D (5 bases). The V end lost 8 bases, the J end lost 5 bases, and 17 bases lay between the germline ends. Germline V lookup: CDR1 SGHVS, CDR2 FNYEAQ. The CDR3 has 14 residues.